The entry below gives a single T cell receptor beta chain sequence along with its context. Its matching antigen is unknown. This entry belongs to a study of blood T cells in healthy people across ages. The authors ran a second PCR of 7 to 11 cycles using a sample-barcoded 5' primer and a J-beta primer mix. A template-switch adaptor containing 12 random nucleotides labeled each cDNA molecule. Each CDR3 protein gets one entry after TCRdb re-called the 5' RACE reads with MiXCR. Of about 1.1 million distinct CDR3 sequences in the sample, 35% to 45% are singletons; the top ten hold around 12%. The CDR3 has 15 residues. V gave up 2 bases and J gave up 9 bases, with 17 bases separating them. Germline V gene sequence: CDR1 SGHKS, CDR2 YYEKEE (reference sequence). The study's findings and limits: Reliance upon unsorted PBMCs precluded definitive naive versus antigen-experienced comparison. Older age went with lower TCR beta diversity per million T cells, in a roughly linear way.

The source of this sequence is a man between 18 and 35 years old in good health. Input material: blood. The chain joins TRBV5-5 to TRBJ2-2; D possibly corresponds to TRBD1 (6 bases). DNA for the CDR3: TGTGCCAGCAGCTTCCCCGGGACACGCGCCCGGGAGCTGTTTTTT. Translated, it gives CASSFPGTRARELFF.